This T cell receptor beta chain appears in the sequencing data of a study of T-cell reconstitution after alpha-beta-depleted transplantation in children. The V gene lost 3 bases and the J gene lost 6 bases, with 18 bases spanning the gap. CDR1 and CDR2 from the germline V gene are DFQATT and SNEGSKA (reference sequence). The CDR3 has 15 residues. Regarding this clonotype: The antigen is unknown.

Findings and caveats of the study: Hyperexpanded clones declined; after one year, newly produced T cells mostly supplied diversity.

This sample's TCRbeta library carried unique molecular identifier barcodes. From the PCR reads, TCRdb called clonotypes with MiXCR, one entry per CDR3 protein. The sample lists some 260,000 distinct CDR3 sequences; roughly 25% were seen once. This rearrangement joins TRBV20-1 to TRBJ2-1, with a possible D match to TRBD1 (5 bases). The TCR comes from a female patient between 2 and 10 years old who had a stem cell transplant for congenital amegakaryocytic thrombocytopenia, so the T cells may come from the graft donor. Material: PBMCs, mostly from graft donor cells, obtained 360 days after TCRalphabeta/CD19-depleted stem cell transplant. As DNA, the CDR3 is TGCAGTGCTAGCCGGGTCCTCCAGGGTTCCAATGAGCAGTTCTTC. Translation gives CSASRVLQGSNEQFF.